Listed here are 22 T cell receptor beta chains from one sample, sequenced in a study of CD8+CD57+ T cells in acquired aplastic anemia. Genomic DNA provided the template from which TCR beta VDJ and CDR3 profiles were obtained. TCRdb ran MiXCR on the reads and lists one entry per CDR3 protein. The table shows some 200,000 distinct CDR3 sequences, with 48% occurring only once. Sequencing was done on patients that had shown CD8+CD57+ cell expansion by flow cytometry. Sequences were obtained from sorted CD4+, CD8+, or CD8+CD57+ T cells (not recorded which) from PBMCs. The receptors shown here come from a human donor with aplastic anemia.

The table lists this clonotype with a few counts. The chain couples TRBV10-3 to TRBJ1-2, with D unclear. The germline gives CDR1 ENHRY, CDR2 SYGVKD. CDR3 length: 11 amino acids. V lost 3 bases, J lost 4 bases, and 3 bases lay in between. This CDR3 reads CAISDLYGYTF. The CDR3 DNA is TGTGCCATCAGTGACCTCTATGGCTACACCTTC.

The CDR3 loop is CASSTAEGQLRGTQYF. For the CDR3, the DNA is TGTGCCAGCAGCACCGCCGAGGGACAGCTTCGAGGGACCCAGTACTTC. The chain has TRBV7-9 and TRBJ2-5; 7 bases line up with TRBD1. Germline CDR1 and CDR2: SEHNR and FQNEAQ (reference sequence). With V trimmed by 5 bases and J by 7 bases, 16 bases remained unmatched. This CDR3 comprises 16 residues.

This CDR3 reads CSVLTRQGAKGYTF. The CDR3 DNA reads as TGCAGCGTTTTGACTCGACAGGGGGCTAAGGGATACACCTTC. This chain links TRBV29-1 with TRBJ1-2, with 10 bases lining up with TRBD1. V gave up 5 bases and J gave up 11 bases; unmatched junction bases: 14. The CDR3 totals 14 residues. Germline CDR1 and CDR2: SQVTM and ANQGSEA.

This clonotype occurred once. The V call is TRBV4-2, the J call TRBJ2-7; 9 nucleotides align to TRBD1. Germline assignment: CDR1 LGHNA and CDR2 YNFKEQ. V trimming: 4 bases; J trimming: 2 bases; junction bases outside the gene matches: 12. The CDR3 loop spans 17 amino acids. The CDR3 spells CASSLRTGDLWAYEQYF. The CDR3 nucleotides are TGTGCCAGCAGCCTTCGGACAGGGGACCTTTGGGCCTACGAGCAGTACTTC.

This clonotype was seen many times. V is TRBV5-1 and J is TRBJ2-7; no clear D. Germline CDR1 reads SGHRS; CDR2 reads YFSETQ. The CDR3 runs to 15 residues. V was clipped by 0 bases and J by 0 bases, with 10 bases between them. CDR3 in amino acids: CASSLGGESSYEQYF. The CDR3 nucleotides are TGCGCCAGCAGCTTGGGTGGGGAAAGCTCCTACGAGCAGTACTTC.

The chain couples TRBV3-1 to TRBJ2-2, with D possibly TRBD2 on 5 matching bases. This CDR3 has 13 residues. V was pared by 6 bases and J by 7 bases, with 12 bases between. Germline V CDR1 and CDR2: LGHDT, YNNKEL (reference sequence). The CDR3 reads CASSRTVGGELFF. CDR3 bases: TGTGCCAGCAGTCGGACTGTGGGCGGGGAGCTGTTTTTT.

J is TRBJ2-1 and V is TRBV30, with D possibly being TRBD2 (6 bases). V lost 4 bases to trimming and J lost 6 bases, with 13 bases between them. CDR1 and CDR2 from the germline V gene are GTSNPN and SVGIG (reference sequence). This CDR3 is 13 amino acids long. The CDR3 coding sequence is TGTGCCTGGACGTCACTAGCTGGCAATGAGCAGTTCTTC. Encoded protein: CAWTSLAGNEQFF.

About this clonotype: A much more abundant neighbour one base away suggests this may be a read error. The chain is built from TRBV14 and TRBJ2-1, with D possibly being TRBD2 (6 bases). Trimming pared 4 bases from V and 1 base from J, leaving 14 bases between. In germline, CDR1 is SGHDN, CDR2 FVKESK. The CDR3 runs to 16 residues. The CDR3 region is CASSRLSGLSYNEQFF. CDR3 nucleotides: TGTGCCAGCAGCCGCCTGAGCGGGCTATCCTACAATGAGCAGTTCTTC.

Comment on this clonotype: A much more abundant neighbour one base away suggests this may be a read error. This chain joins TRBV30 and TRBJ2-7; D possibly uses TRBD1 or TRBD2 (5 bases each). The germline gives CDR1 GTSNPN, CDR2 SVGIG (reference sequence). The CDR3 length is 13 residues. The CDR3 nucleotides read TGTGCCTGGAGCGGGACGGGTTCCTACGGGCAGTACTTC. It is translated as CAWSGTGSYGQYF.

The chain employs TRBV5-1 and TRBJ2-7, with 9 positions matching TRBD1. The CDR3 is made up of 15 amino acids. Germline V gene lookup returns CDR1 SGHRS and CDR2 YFSETQ. The ends lost 0 bases at V and 7 bases at J; junction bases unmatched: 8. The CDR3 sequence is CASSLGGTGSPEQYF. Written as DNA, the CDR3 is TGCGCCAGCAGCTTGGGCGGGACAGGGTCACCTGAGCAGTACTTC.

In this sample, this clonotype turned up a few times. The chain combines TRBV15 with TRBJ1-5; D remains unclear. This CDR3 has 17 amino acids. V shed 4 bases and J shed 0 bases, with 16 bases lying between them. Germline CDR1 reads LNHNV; CDR2 reads YYDKDF (reference sequence). The CDR3 nucleotides read TGTGCCACCAGCAACGGTTGGGAGCAGTATAGCAATCAGCCCCAGCATTTT. This encodes CATSNGWEQYSNQPQHF. Complete variable domain (other parts from reference TRBV15 and TRBJ1-5): DAMVIQNPRYQVTQFGKPVTLSCSQTLNHNVMYWYQQKSSQAPKLLFHYYDKDFNNEADTPDNFQSRRPNTSFCFLDIRSPGLGDTAMYLCATSNGWEQYSNQPQHFGDGTRLSIL.

The sample holds many counts of this clonotype. The chain recombines TRBV11-1 with TRBJ1-1, with TRBD1 as a possible D gene (6 bases). Trimming took off 8 bases at V and 5 bases at J, with 27 bases between the two ends. CDR1 and CDR2 from the germline V gene are SGHAT and FQDESV (reference sequence). The CDR3 spans 17 residues. CDR3 amino acids: CASSLRGGGPQGTEAFF. The CDR3 DNA sequence: TGTGCCAGCTCTCTTAGGGGGGGTGGGCCCCAAGGAACTGAAGCTTTCTTT.

This clonotype was detected ten times or more. This sequence joins TRBV13 and TRBJ2-5, with 9 bases identical to TRBD2. This CDR3 is built from 18 residues. J gave up 4 bases and V 5 bases, and 17 bases lay outside the gene matches. From germline, CDR1 is PRHDT and CDR2 FYEKMQ (reference sequence). The CDR3 spells CASSQSLAGGPSTETQYF. The CDR3, as DNA: TGTGCCAGCAGCCAATCCTTGGCGGGAGGGCCCAGTACAGAGACCCAGTACTTC. Using reference TRBV13 and TRBJ2-5 for the parts outside the CDR3, the full variable domain is AAGVIQSPRHLIKEKRETATLKCYPIPRHDTVYWYQQGPGQDPQFLISFYEKMQSDKGSIPDRFSAQQFSDYHSELNMSSLELGDSALYFCASSQSLAGGPSTETQYFGPGTRLLVL.

J is TRBJ2-3 and V is TRBV29-1; D might be TRBD2 (6 bases). Trimming took off 7 bases at V and 2 bases at J, with 13 bases between the two ends. The germline gives CDR1 SQVTM, CDR2 ANQGSEA. The CDR3 loop spans 13 amino acids. DNA for the CDR3: TGCAGCGCCCGGGGCGGGATCACAGATACGCAGTATTTT. This sequence encodes CSARGGITDTQYF.

This clonotype was seen many times. The chain is built from TRBV19 and TRBJ2-5; D may correspond to TRBD1 or TRBD2 (6 bases each). The CDR3 length is 15 residues. Trimming shortened V by 5 bases and J by 1 base, and 14 bases separated the two germline ends. CDR1 and CDR2 from the germline V gene are LNHDA and SQIVND (reference sequence). The CDR3 reads CASSPHRDFQETQYF. The CDR3 bases are TGTGCCAGTAGTCCCCACAGGGACTTCCAAGAGACCCAGTACTTC.

The rearrangement links TRBV19 to TRBJ2-1; 8 bases are shared with TRBD1. The V and J ends lost 3 bases and 8 bases, in that order; junction bases with no gene match: 9. Germline V gene data show CDR1 as LNHDA and CDR2 as SQIVND (reference sequence). The CDR3 extends over 15 amino acids. CDR3 sequence: CASSMRGTGGDEQFF. The CDR3 bases are TGTGCCAGTAGTATGAGGGGGACAGGCGGGGATGAGCAGTTCTTC.

As concerns this clonotype: A read error may be the cause here, since a much bigger clone is one base away. The DNA of the CDR3 is TGTGCCAGTATCGATCGGCGGGGGTACACAGATACGCAGTATTTT. Encoded protein: CASIDRRGYTDTQYF. This rearrangement joins TRBV6-1 to TRBJ2-3; 7 nucleotides line up with TRBD2. CDR1 is MNHNS, CDR2 SASEGT, per germline. V lost 9 bases, J lost 2 bases, and 11 bases stayed unmatched. The CDR3 covers 15 residues.

V is TRBV7-9 and J is TRBJ2-7; a possible D gene is TRBD1 (5 bases). Germline lookup yields CDR1 SEHNR and CDR2 FQNEAQ (reference sequence). CDR3 length: 12 amino acids. V was clipped by 2 bases and J by 5 bases, with 7 bases between them. For the CDR3, the DNA is TGTGCCAGCAGCTTACTGGGGCACGAGCAGTACTTC. Its protein product is CASSLLGHEQYF.

The rearrangement joins TRBV11-2 to TRBJ1-1; perhaps TRBD1 as D (6 bases). V dropped 5 bases and J dropped 5 bases, with 21 bases sitting between them. Germline V lookup: CDR1 SGHAT, CDR2 FQNNGV. The CDR3 is 16 amino acids. The CDR3 DNA follows: TGTGCCAGCAGCCGCAGGTATACAGGGTTTGCGACTGAAGCTTTCTTT. Protein: CASSRRYTGFATEAFF.

This clonotype was recorded only once. At one end, the junction sequence differs from germline, possibly due to a read error. The rearrangement links TRBV29-1 to TRBJ2-3; possible D gene TRBD1, 5 bases. The germline V gene encodes CDR1 SQVTM and CDR2 ANQGSEA. CDR3 length equals 14 residues. CDR3 region: CSVDRAGNTHTQYF. The DNA for the CDR3 is TGCAGCGTTGACCGGGCAGGGAACACACATACGCAGTATTTT.

The sample holds many counts of this clonotype. The chain uses TRBV6-6 and TRBJ2-7; TRBD2 aligns across 8 bases. V shed 0 bases and J 2 bases; nucleotides not matched to a gene: 6. CDR1 MNHNY and CDR2 SVGAGI come from the germline V gene (reference sequence). CDR3 length: 16 amino acids. In DNA form, the CDR3 reads TGTGCCAGCAGTTACTCACTAGCGGTTCAGACCTACGAGCAGTACTTC. It specifies CASSYSLAVQTYEQYF.

This clonotype was observed at least ten times. The chain couples TRBV6-5 to TRBJ2-7; TRBD2 might be the D (6 bases). Germline V gene sequence: CDR1 MNHEY, CDR2 SVGAGI. Trimming removed 2 bases at V and 3 bases at J, with 14 bases between. The CDR3 length is 15 residues. Here the CDR3 DNA reads TGTGCCAGCAGTTACCGGAGGGACGGGTACTACGAGCAGTACTTC. Protein: CASSYRRDGYYEQYF.